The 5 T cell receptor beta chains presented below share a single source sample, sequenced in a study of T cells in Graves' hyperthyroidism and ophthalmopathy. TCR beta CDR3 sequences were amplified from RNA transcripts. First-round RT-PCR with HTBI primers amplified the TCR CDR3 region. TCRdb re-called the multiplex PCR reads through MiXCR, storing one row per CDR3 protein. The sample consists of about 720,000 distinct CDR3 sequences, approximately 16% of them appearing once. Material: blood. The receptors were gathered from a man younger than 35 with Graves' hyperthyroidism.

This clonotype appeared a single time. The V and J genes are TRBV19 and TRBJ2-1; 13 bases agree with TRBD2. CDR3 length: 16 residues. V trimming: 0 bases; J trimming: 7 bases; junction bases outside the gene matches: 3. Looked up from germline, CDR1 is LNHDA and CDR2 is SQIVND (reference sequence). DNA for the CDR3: TGTGCCAGTAGTATAGATACTAGCGGGAGGGGGAATGAGCAGTTCTTC. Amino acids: CASSIDTSGRGNEQFF.

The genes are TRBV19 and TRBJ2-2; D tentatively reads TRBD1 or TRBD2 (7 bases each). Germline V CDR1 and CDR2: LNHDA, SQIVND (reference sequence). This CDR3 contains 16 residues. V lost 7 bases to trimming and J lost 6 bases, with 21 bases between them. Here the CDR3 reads CASTLGGGATAGELFF. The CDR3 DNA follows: TGTGCCAGTACCCTGGGAGGGGGCGCAACGGCCGGGGAGCTGTTTTTT.

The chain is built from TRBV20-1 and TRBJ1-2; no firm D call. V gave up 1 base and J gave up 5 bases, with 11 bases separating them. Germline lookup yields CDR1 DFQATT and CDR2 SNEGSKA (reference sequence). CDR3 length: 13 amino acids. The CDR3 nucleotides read TGCAGTGCTAGAGTCCCTGCAGGTTATGGCTACACCTTC. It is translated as CSARVPAGYGYTF.

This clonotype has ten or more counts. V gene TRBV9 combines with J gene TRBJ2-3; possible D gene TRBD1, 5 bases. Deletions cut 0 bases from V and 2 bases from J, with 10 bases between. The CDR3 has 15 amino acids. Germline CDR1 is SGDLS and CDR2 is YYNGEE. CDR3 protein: CASSVEGVATDTQYF. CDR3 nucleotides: TGTGCCAGCAGCGTAGAAGGGGTGGCCACAGATACGCAGTATTTT.

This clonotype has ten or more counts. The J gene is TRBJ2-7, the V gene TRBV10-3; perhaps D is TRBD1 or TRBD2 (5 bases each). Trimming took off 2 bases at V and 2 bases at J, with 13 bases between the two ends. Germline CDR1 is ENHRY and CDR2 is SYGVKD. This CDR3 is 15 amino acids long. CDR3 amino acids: CAISEPSGLPYEQYF. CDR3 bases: TGTGCCATCAGTGAGCCCTCGGGGCTTCCCTACGAGCAGTACTTC.